The TCR beta chain under discussion was sequenced for a study of blood T cell repertoires in COVID-19. Generated by immunoSEQ multiplex PCR, the TCRdb table keeps only in-frame clones and is missing some. Among about 100,000 clones listed, about two thirds were seen once. Input material: peripheral blood. The source is a woman aged 40 to 50 with acute or convalescent COVID-19.

CDR3 loop: CASRPGLAGGRQFF. The CDR3 DNA reads TGTGCCAGCAGACCGGGACTAGCGGGGGGGCGGCAGTTCTTC. The rearrangement links TRBV2 to TRBJ2-1, with 16 bases fitting TRBD2. V shed 6 bases and J 12 bases; nucleotides not matched to a gene: 5. The CDR3 sequence is 14 residues long. CDR1 SNHLY and CDR2 FYNNEI come from the germline V gene.